Listed below are T cell receptor beta chains from one sample, sequenced in a study of identical twins. Via MiXCR, TCRdb re-called the 5' RACE reads, giving one row per CDR3 protein. The sample includes approximately 600,000 distinct CDR3 sequences, under 8.5% of them seen just once. These data were also filed under a second study, of yellow fever vaccine responses in identical twins.

Specimen: PBMCs. The source is a woman between 18 and 29 years old in good health. The CDR3 runs from the conserved cysteine through the conserved F or W. D genes are given only for firm matches. Rows give clone size only sometimes, using once, few, many, or a class for an expanded clone.

V,J,size,D,DNA,CDR3
TRBV5-1,TRBJ2-5,many,NA,TGCGCCAGCAGCTTCGGATCAGTGGCGGTACAAGAGACCCAGTACTTC,CASSFGSVAVQETQYF
TRBV5-1,TRBJ2-2,many,TRBD2,TGCGCCAGCAGCTTTTCTAGCGGGGGGACGAACACCGGGGAGCTGTTTTTT,CASSFSSGGTNTGELFF
TRBV12-3/TRBV12-4,TRBJ1-2,many,NA,TGTGCCACCACTGGTAACTATGGCTACACCTTC,CATTGNYGYTF
TRBV29-1,TRBJ2-2,many,TRBD1,TGCAGCGTTGATTTCAGCGACAGGGCTGGCGGGGAGCTGTTTTTT,CSVDFSDRAGGELFF
TRBV4-2,TRBJ2-2,few,NA,TGTGCCAGCAGCCAAGTTGGACCCCGGCCCGACACCGGGGAGCTGTTTTTT,CASSQVGPRPDTGELFF
TRBV19,TRBJ2-5,few,NA,TGTGCCAGTAGTATATTCAGGGGAGAGGAGACCCAGTACTTC,CASSIFRGEETQYF
TRBV29-1,TRBJ2-2,NA,TRBD2,TGCAGCGCCAACCTCCGGACTAGCGGGTTGGGCCCTACCGGGGAGCTGTTTTTT,CSANLRTSGLGPTGELFF
TRBV25-1,TRBJ1-1,NA,TRBD1,TGTGCCAGCAGCAGTGCACCGGGGACAGGGCGGACTGAAGCTTTCTTT,CASSSAPGTGRTEAFF
TRBV12-3/TRBV12-4,TRBJ2-7,NA,TRBD2,TGTGCCAGCAGGCCGAGCGGGGGAGCTTCCTACGAGCAGTACTTC,CASRPSGGASYEQYF
TRBV29-1,TRBJ1-5,NA,TRBD1,TGCAGCGTTGACAGGGGGCCCCCTAAGCCCGTTCAGCCCCAGCATTTT,CSVDRGPPKPVQPQHF
TRBV24-1,TRBJ1-4,NA,TRBD1,TGTGCCACCAGTGACCCCGGACAGGGCGCAACTAATGAAAAACTGTTTTTT,CATSDPGQGATNEKLFF
TRBV28,TRBJ1-2,few,NA,TGTGCCAGCAGCTTCCGGGCCCCTTTGGATGGCTACACCTTC,CASSFRAPLDGYTF
TRBV7-9,TRBJ2-2,NA,TRBD2,TGTGCCATCGGACTAGCCCAGACGAACACCGGGGAGCTGTTTTTT,CAIGLAQTNTGELFF
TRBV3-1,TRBJ2-1,NA,TRBD2,TGTGCCAGCAGAAGGAGCGGGAGGGCCGTTGGTGAGCAGTTCTTC,CASRRSGRAVGEQFF
TRBV10-3,TRBJ1-1,many,NA,TGTGCCATCAGTTCAGGACAAATGAACACTGAAGCTTTCTTT,CAISSGQMNTEAFF
TRBV28,TRBJ1-5,NA,TRBD1,TGTGCCAGCAGTTCTCGACAGGGACTAAATCAGCCCCAGCATTTT,CASSSRQGLNQPQHF
TRBV5-1,TRBJ2-7,NA,TRBD1,TGCGCCAGCAGACAAAGTGACAGGGTCTCCTACGAGCAGTACTTC,CASRQSDRVSYEQYF
TRBV18,TRBJ2-7,NA,NA,TGTGCCAGCTCACCAGGGGATCAGGACTACGAGCAGTACTTC,CASSPGDQDYEQYF
TRBV12-3/TRBV12-4,TRBJ2-1,many,NA,TGTGCCAGCAGTTTTCGAGACAACTACAATGAGCAGTTCTTC,CASSFRDNYNEQFF
TRBV29-1,TRBJ2-2,few,TRBD1,TGCAGCGTGGGCACAGGGGACACCGGGGAGCTGTTTTTT,CSVGTGDTGELFF
TRBV12-3/TRBV12-4,TRBJ2-3,NA,TRBD2,TGTGCCAGCAGTTTTCCCCAGCGGGAGGAAACGCAGTATTTT,CASSFPQREETQYF
TRBV7-9,TRBJ2-1,NA,TRBD2,TGTGCCAGCAGCAGGACTAGCGACACCCCCGAGCAGTTCTTC,CASSRTSDTPEQFF
TRBV11-2,TRBJ2-5,many,TRBD2,TGTGCCAGCAGCTACGGGACTAGTCGAGAGACCCAGTACTTC,CASSYGTSRETQYF
TRBV12-3/TRBV12-4,TRBJ2-1,few,NA,TGTGCCAGCAGTTCAATAGGGGGTGTGATCAATGAGCAGTTCTTC,CASSSIGGVINEQFF
TRBV20-1,TRBJ2-5,many,NA,TGCAGTGTCGTGACAGGAGGAGAGACCCAGTACTTC,CSVVTGGETQYF
TRBV5-6,TRBJ2-1,NA,TRBD2,TGTGCCAGCAGACCCTTTTCTAGCGGCCCCTCCTACAATGAGCAGTTCTTC,CASRPFSSGPSYNEQFF
TRBV6-5,TRBJ1-2,few,NA,TGTGCCAGCAGTTCAGGGCCTGGCTACACCTTC,CASSSGPGYTF
TRBV7-6,TRBJ2-4,NA,NA,TGTGCCAGCAGTGCTACCGACAAAAACATTCAGTACTTC,CASSATDKNIQYF
TRBV20-1,TRBJ1-5,many,NA,TGCAGTGCTAGAGGAGGGGCGGGCAATCAGCCCCAGCATTTT,CSARGGAGNQPQHF
TRBV27,TRBJ2-3,few,TRBD2,TGTGCCAGCAGTTCCCCGGTGACTAGCGGGAGACCCGGGGCAGATACGCAGTATTTT,CASSSPVTSGRPGADTQYF
TRBV6-5,TRBJ1-2,few,TRBD1,TGTGCCAGCAGCAAACAGGGGAGTGGCTACACCTTC,CASSKQGSGYTF